What follows is one TCR beta chain and its context. CDR3 length: 11 residues. V shed 5 bases and J shed 7 bases, with 8 bases lying between them. In germline, CDR1 is MNHEY, CDR2 SMNVEV (reference sequence). The data derive from a study of OX40 agonist ivuxolimab in advanced cancers. Clones were read by immunoSEQ multiplex PCR, and TCRdb kept only the in-frame ones, dropping some. The table records some 35,000 clones, roughly four fifths of them present only once. The rearrangement links TRBV27 to TRBJ2-5, with unresolved D. The input for sequencing was CD4+ or CD8+ T cells sorted from blood, taken in a trial of the OX40 agonist ivuxolimab. The clonotype was recovered from an adult with an advanced solid tumor such as melanoma, head and neck, liver or kidney cancer. CDR3 nucleotide sequence: TGTGCCAGCAGTACCCTGGGGACCCAGTACTTC. As protein: CASSTLGTQYF.